This T cell receptor (beta chain) is from a study of cytomegalovirus exposure and HLA in healthy donors. This clone was counted only a few times. Its specificity is not known. CDR3 size: 15 residues. Germline-derived CDR1 and CDR2 are SNHLY and FYNNEI. With V trimmed by 4 bases and J by 5 bases, 6 bases remained unmatched. It was with 60 Vbeta and 13 Jbeta primers that the PCR ran. Assay used: immunoSEQ multiplex PCR; TCRdb lists only in-frame clones, some missing. The sample holds about 140,000 clones; roughly 10% are singletons and the top ten take about 1.9%. Study-wide findings and caveats: Specific recognition of CMV antigens was confirmed in vitro for a few chains (all CMV-associated).

The receptor's source is a man between 50 and 59 years old in good health and CMV-seronegative. V is TRBV2 and J is TRBJ2-1; 9 bases line up with TRBD2. The sequenced sample was PBMCs. This CDR3 reads CASSGGREGDNEQFF. The DNA of the CDR3 is TGTGCCAGCAGTGGGGGGCGGGAGGGAGACAATGAGCAGTTCTTC.